This TCR beta chain came from a study of T cells expressing NK-cell markers. The cDNA for TCR beta came from 5'RACE template switching with UMIs. No DNA is given; TCRdb re-called the 5' RACE reads and lists each CDR3 protein once. Recorded for this sample: 450,000 to 600,000 distinct CDR3 sequences. As concerns this clonotype: The target antigen is unknown.

Study-wide results and caveats: The study found dominant NKG2C+ clonotypes at about 1.0-8% of CD8+ T cells in 5 or 6 donors.

There are 11 residues in the CDR3. Germline V gene lookup returns CDR1 SEHNR and CDR2 FQNEAQ (reference sequence). The rearrangement joins TRBV7-9 to TRBJ2-5. The TCR was taken from a man in his late teens or twenties in good health. Material for sequencing was blood T cells: a sorted CD56 or NKG2C T cell subset, CD4+ or CD8+ T cells, or bulk PBMC T cells (not recorded which). Here the CDR3 reads CASGSQETQYF.